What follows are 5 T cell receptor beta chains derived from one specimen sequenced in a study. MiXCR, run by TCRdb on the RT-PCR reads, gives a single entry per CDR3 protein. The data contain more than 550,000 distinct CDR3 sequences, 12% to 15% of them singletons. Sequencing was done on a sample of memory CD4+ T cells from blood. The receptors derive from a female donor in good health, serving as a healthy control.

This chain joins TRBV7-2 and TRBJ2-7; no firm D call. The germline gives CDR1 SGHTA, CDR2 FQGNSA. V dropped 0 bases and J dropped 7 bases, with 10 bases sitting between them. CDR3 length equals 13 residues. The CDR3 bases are TGTGCCAGCAGCTTAGCGTCCCGAAGGGAGCAGTACTTC. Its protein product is CASSLASRREQYF.

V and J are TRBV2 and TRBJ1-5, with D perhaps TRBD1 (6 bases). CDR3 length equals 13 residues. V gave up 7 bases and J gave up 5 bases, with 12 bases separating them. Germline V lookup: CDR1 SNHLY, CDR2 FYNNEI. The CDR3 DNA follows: TGTGCCAGCATGAACAGGGAGGATCAGCCCCAGCATTTT. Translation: CASMNREDQPQHF.

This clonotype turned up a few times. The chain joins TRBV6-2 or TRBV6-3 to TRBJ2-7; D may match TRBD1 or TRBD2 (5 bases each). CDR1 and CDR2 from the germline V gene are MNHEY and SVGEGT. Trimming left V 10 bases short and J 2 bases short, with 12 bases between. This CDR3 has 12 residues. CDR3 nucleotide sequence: TGTGCCATATCAGGGAGCGCCTACGAGCAGTACTTC. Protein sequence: CAISGSAYEQYF.

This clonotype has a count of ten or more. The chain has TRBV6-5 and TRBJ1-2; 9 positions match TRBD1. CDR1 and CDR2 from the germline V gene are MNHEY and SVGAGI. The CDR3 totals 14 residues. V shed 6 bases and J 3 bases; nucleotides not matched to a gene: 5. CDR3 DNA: TGTGCCAGCAGGTCGGGACAGGGAGACTATGGCTACACCTTC. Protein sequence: CASRSGQGDYGYTF.

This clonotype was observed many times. As DNA, the CDR3 is TGCAGTGCTCCTAGCGGGGGGGCCGGCGGGGAGCTGTTTTTT. Amino acid sequence: CSAPSGGAGGELFF. V usage is TRBV20-1 and J usage is TRBJ2-2; 12 positions agree with TRBD2. J lost 7 bases, V lost 5 bases, and 5 bases had no gene match. Germline CDR1 reads DFQATT; CDR2 reads SNEGSKA (reference sequence). CDR3 size: 14 residues.